One sample yielded the 8 T cell receptor beta chains listed below, sequenced in a study of beta chain features in type 1 diabetes. For these TCRs, the target antigens are not known. Expressed TCRB transcripts were sequenced because the entire RNA isolate underwent reverse transcription. Measured with immunoSEQ multiplex PCR; TCRdb has only the in-frame clones, and not every one. This table has some 700,000 clones, roughly 12% appearing once. Study-wide results and caveats: Shorter TCRB CDR3s, moderately but significantly so, were found in Type 1 diabetes patients in all four CD4+ subsets.

The sequenced sample was naive CD4+ T cells from blood. These receptors all stem from a man between 18 and 29 years old with type 1 diabetes.

This clone was recorded many times. The V gene is TRBV23-1, the J gene TRBJ2-1, with 8 bases lining up with TRBD1. TRBV23-1 belongs to the ORF category, with a function that is uncertain. The J segment lost 5 bases and the V segment lost 8 bases, leaving 8 bases of the junction unmatched. The CDR3 consists of 14 residues. Here the CDR3 reads CASRRQGPNNEQFF. Here the CDR3 DNA reads TGCGCCAGCCGCAGACAGGGGCCGAACAATGAGCAGTTCTTC.

This rearrangement joins TRBV5-1 to TRBJ1-1; no reliable D call. Looked up from germline, CDR1 is SGHRS and CDR2 is YFSETQ. The CDR3 is 15 residues long. Trimming cost V 7 bases and J 4 bases, with 20 bases left between them. CDR3 protein: CASYASGTLGTEAFF. The CDR3 region has the DNA TGCGCCAGCTACGCCTCGGGCACTTTGGGCACTGAAGCTTTCTTT.

This clone was picked up a small number of times. The chain is built from TRBV30 and TRBJ2-7, with D uncertain. Germline values: CDR1 GTSNPN, CDR2 SVGIG (reference sequence). V lost 2 bases, J lost 4 bases, and 6 bases lay in between. There are 11 residues in the CDR3. CDR3 in DNA: TGTGCCTGGAGTCTCCAATACGAGCAGTACTTC. It specifies CAWSLQYEQYF. The entire variable domain, with the rest obtained from reference TRBV30 and TRBJ2-7, is as follows: SQTIHQWPATLVQPVGSPLSLECTVEGTSNPNLYWYRQAAGRGLQLLFYSVGIGQISSEVPQNLSASRPQDRQFILSSKKLLLSDSGFYLCAWSLQYEQYFGPGTRLTVT.

The genes are TRBV5-4 and TRBJ2-1; D not certain. Germline V gene lookup returns CDR1 SGHNT and CDR2 YYREEE (reference sequence). V dropped 0 bases and J dropped 0 bases, with 7 bases sitting between them. CDR3 length: 15 residues. The CDR3 DNA is TGTGCCAGCAGCTTGGCCGGGTTCTCCTACAATGAGCAGTTCTTC. Its translation is CASSLAGFSYNEQFF.

This clone came up a few times. The V and J genes are TRBV6-4 and TRBJ2-5; D gene uncertain. V was pared by 2 bases and J by 2 bases, with 12 bases between. Germline values: CDR1 MRHNA, CDR2 SNTAGT. This CDR3 comprises 15 residues. The chain's CDR3 is CASSDPLQGQETQYF. In nucleotides, the CDR3 is TGTGCCAGCAGTGACCCCCTCCAAGGGCAAGAGACCCAGTACTTC.

With respect to this clone: The sample holds other DNA sequences that translate to the same CDR3. The chain uses TRBV5-1 and TRBJ1-1; no definite D call. This CDR3 has 12 amino acids. The germline V gene encodes CDR1 SGHRS and CDR2 YFSETQ. V was cut by 0 bases and J by 3 bases, with 3 bases left in between. DNA for the CDR3: TGCGCCAGCAGCTTGGGCGACACTGAAGCTTTCTTT. It is translated as CASSLGDTEAFF.

This clone appeared a few times. Other DNA variants within this sample encode the same CDR3. The gene calls are TRBV29-1 and TRBJ1-1, with D unclear. CDR1 and CDR2 (germline): SQVTM, ANQGSEA. Trimming removed 5 bases from V and 2 bases from J, with 12 bases in between. This CDR3 is built from 13 residues. CDR3 DNA sequence: TGCAGCGTTATGGGCAGACTAAACACTGAAGCTTTCTTT. The encoded protein is CSVMGRLNTEAFF.

A few counts support this clone. The V call is TRBV5-1, the J call TRBJ1-2; no firm D call. Trimming took 4 bases from V and 6 from J, leaving 10 bases between them. The CDR3 covers 12 residues. Germline CDR1 SGHRS, CDR2 YFSETQ. CDR3 nucleotides: TGCGCCAGCAGCCCGGAGGGTAATGGCTACACCTTC. Translation gives CASSPEGNGYTF.